Listed below are T cell receptor beta chains from one sample, sequenced in a study of T cell repertoires in cytomegalovirus infection. TCRdb processed the reads anew with MiXCR; each CDR3 protein has one entry. The sample contains more than 250,000 distinct CDR3 sequences, 20% to 25% of which appear only once. Their antigen targets remain unknown. The sequencing here drew on cultured PBMCs, taken from culture after CMV antigen stimulation. These receptors all stem from a human donor in good health (CMV status not recorded). Some clones in this sample may be carry-over from other donors' samples. Each CDR3 is given with its conserved first and last residue.

J: TRBJ1-1
length: 15
V: TRBV11-2
CDR3: CASSLLGAGGTEAFF

J: TRBJ1-4
length: 15
V: TRBV28
CDR3: CASSTTGGLYEKLFF

J: TRBJ1-5
length: 13
V: TRBV29-1
CDR3: CSVSSGLNQPQHF

J: TRBJ2-3
length: 16
V: TRBV5-4
CDR3: CASSAGPILSTDTQYF

J: TRBJ2-1
length: 14
V: TRBV7-9
CDR3: CAGMQGVSLAEQFF

J: TRBJ2-2
length: 15
V: TRBV7-7
CDR3: CASSRAGGPEMELFF

J: TRBJ1-2
length: 13
V: TRBV7-3
CDR3: CASSPGQGGGYTF

J: TRBJ2-5
length: 13
V: TRBV27
CDR3: CASSFTERETQYF

J: TRBJ2-1
length: 16
V: TRBV27
CDR3: CASSAIAPGGHNEQFF

J: TRBJ2-1
length: 14
V: TRBV5-3
CDR3: CASSYRGVYNEQFF

J: TRBJ1-4
length: 15
V: TRBV4-3
CDR3: CASSQVRGAGEKLFF

J: TRBJ1-2
length: 14
V: TRBV7-8
CDR3: CASTRQAFNYGYTF

J: TRBJ1-3
length: 14
V: TRBV12-3/TRBV12-4
CDR3: CASRTSGGYRTIYF

J: TRBJ1-4
length: 14
V: TRBV7-2
CDR3: CASSLSGLNEKLFF

J: TRBJ2-5
length: 17
V: TRBV7-9
CDR3: CASSTMASGTYQETQYF

J: TRBJ1-1
length: 13
V: TRBV6-6
CDR3: CASIIHRGYEAFF

J: TRBJ2-6
length: 16
V: TRBV24-1
CDR3: CATSDSRMAGANVLTF

J: TRBJ1-1
length: 14
V: TRBV7-6
CDR3: CASSASGGGTEAFF

J: TRBJ2-1
length: 18
V: TRBV7-3
CDR3: CASSLYTSGRRENNEQFF

J: TRBJ2-1
length: 13
V: TRBV6-2/TRBV6-3
CDR3: CASRHEGGNKQFF

J: TRBJ1-1
length: 15
V: TRBV7-9
CDR3: CASSSTGQGGTEAFF

J: TRBJ1-4
length: 14
V: TRBV9
CDR3: CASSETGDNEKLFF

J: TRBJ1-5
length: 18
V: TRBV12-3/TRBV12-4
CDR3: CASRPNRGRVFNGQPQHF

J: TRBJ2-1
length: 13
V: TRBV25-1
CDR3: CASRAGGRGKQFF

J: TRBJ1-3
length: 15
V: TRBV7-2
CDR3: CASSPGVFSGNTIYF

J: TRBJ2-6
length: 17
V: TRBV11-2
CDR3: CASSLEGQGSGANVLTF

J: TRBJ2-1
length: 15
V: TRBV15
CDR3: CATSIDRGPYNEQFF

J: TRBJ1-4
length: 15
V: TRBV6-5
CDR3: CASSYSRGSNEKLFF

J: TRBJ2-1
length: 13
V: TRBV7-2
CDR3: CASSPSNPNEQFF

J: TRBJ2-1
length: 17
V: TRBV7-8
CDR3: CASSRGDNSGTYNEQFF

J: TRBJ2-2
length: 14
V: TRBV5-1
CDR3: CASSLGGASGELFF

J: TRBJ1-4
length: 17
V: TRBV20-1
CDR3: CTAAIVTGVGDNEKLFF

J: TRBJ1-5
length: 16
V: TRBV27
CDR3: CASSQVWALAIQPQHF

J: TRBJ1-1
length: 11
V: TRBV27
CDR3: CASRRGAEAFF

J: TRBJ1-2
length: 14
V: TRBV6-5
CDR3: CASSRDRGREGYTF

J: TRBJ2-1
length: 18
V: TRBV14
CDR3: CASSQDRVGLLSYNEQFF

J: TRBJ2-3
length: 15
V: TRBV25-1
CDR3: CASSDYRTMADTQYF

J: TRBJ2-1
length: 16
V: TRBV7-6
CDR3: CASSPWTGPDYNEQFF

J: TRBJ1-6
length: 16
V: TRBV7-2
CDR3: CASSLMGPTGNSPLHF

J: TRBJ2-5
length: 11
V: TRBV6-1
CDR3: CASTHGSDQYF

J: TRBJ2-5
length: 15
V: TRBV12-3/TRBV12-4
CDR3: CASIINRGDQETQYF

J: TRBJ2-2
length: 11
V: TRBV5-6
CDR3: CASKGSGELFF

J: TRBJ2-1
length: 11
V: TRBV7-2
CDR3: CASSFRGEQFF

J: TRBJ1-3
length: 16
V: TRBV3-1
CDR3: CASSHLQGVSGNTIYF

J: TRBJ2-2
length: 15
V: TRBV20-1
CDR3: CSAILAGGHTGELFF

J: TRBJ2-5
length: 15
V: TRBV29-1
CDR3: CSVEEEIGTGETQYF

J: TRBJ1-2
length: 15
V: TRBV6-1
CDR3: CASRTITTHNYGYTF

J: TRBJ2-3
length: 15
V: TRBV4-1
CDR3: CASSRTGLAADTQYF

J: TRBJ1-6
length: 15
V: TRBV11-3
CDR3: CASSGVTGRDSPLHF

J: TRBJ2-3
length: 15
V: TRBV7-2
CDR3: CASSSRGAQTDTQYF

J: TRBJ1-1
length: 15
V: TRBV11-1
CDR3: CASSRLTGGRGEAFF

J: TRBJ2-1
length: 12
V: TRBV20-1
CDR3: CSARIPYNEQFF

J: TRBJ2-6
length: 20
V: TRBV7-9
CDR3: CASSKRSRGRGGTGANVLTF

J: TRBJ2-3
length: 15
V: TRBV7-3
CDR3: CASSLQGRGTDTQYF

J: TRBJ1-6
length: 14
V: TRBV7-2
CDR3: CASSEGQGNSPLHF